This TCR beta chain is from a study of cytomegalovirus exposure and HLA in healthy donors. Whole-study findings and limits: The authors listed approximately 160 TCR beta chains as cytomegalovirus-associated.

Germline lookup yields CDR1 SGHTA and CDR2 FQGTGA. The CDR3 spans 15 residues. Trimming cost V 3 bases and J 3 bases; bases outside gene matches: 5. Notes on this clone: Antigen specificity is unknown.

PCR employed 60 Vbeta and 13 Jbeta primers. Sequenced by immunoSEQ multiplex PCR; TCRdb stores in-frame clones only, minus some. Altogether 35,000 to 50,000 clones are present, around half being singletons, with the ten largest covering 12%. The sequenced sample was PBMCs. This sequence originates from a human donor in good health. This rearrangement joins TRBV7-3 to TRBJ2-1; 7 positions agree with TRBD2. The CDR3 protein is CASSLSGDHYNEQFF. CDR3 in DNA: TGTGCCAGCAGCTTGAGCGGGGACCACTACAATGAGCAGTTCTTC.